A selection of T cell receptor beta chains follows, all from one sample in a study of cytomegalovirus exposure and HLA in healthy donors. The protocol was immunoSEQ multiplex PCR, while the TCRdb copy is restricted to in-frame clones and leaves out a portion. Among about 88,000 clones, 69% were seen once, and the ten largest hold approximately 2.7%. Material: PBMCs. The receptors derive from a man over 45 in good health and CMV-seronegative. Both conserved end residues are part of each CDR3. D genes are given only for firm matches. Clone sizes are given selectively: once, few, many, or a class where the clone is expanded.

J gene | V gene | D gene | clone size | CDR3 protein | CDR3 DNA
TRBJ2-1 | TRBV19 | - | - | CASSADTGNNEQFF | TGTGCCAGTAGTGCCGATACCGGGAACAATGAGCAGTTCTTC
TRBJ1-6 | TRBV7-3 | TRBD1 | - | CASSSHRGYSSYNSPLHF | TGTGCCAGCAGCTCCCACAGGGGGTATAGCTCCTATAATTCACCCCTCCACTTT
TRBJ2-1 | TRBV7-9 | - | once | CASLSDSYNEQFF | TGTGCCAGCCTCAGTGACTCCTACAATGAGCAGTTCTTC
TRBJ1-2 | TRBV10-3 | TRBD1 | - | CAIRPGQGGYGYTF | TGTGCCATCAGACCGGGACAGGGGGGCTATGGCTACACCTTC
TRBJ1-6 | TRBV2 | - | - | CASSVLNSPLHF | TGTGCCAGCAGTGTCTTGAATTCACCCCTCCACTTT
TRBJ2-3 | TRBV5-4 | TRBD2 | few | CASSPRVGGSTDTQYF | TGTGCCAGCAGCCCCCGAGTGGGAGGGAGCACAGATACGCAGTATTTT
TRBJ2-7 | TRBV5-1 | - | - | CASSSGVDSYEQYF | TGCGCCAGCAGCTCGGGGGTTGACTCCTACGAGCAGTACTTC
TRBJ2-1 | TRBV19 | - | - | CASSIGDSSYNEQFF | TGTGCCAGTAGTATTGGAGACAGCTCCTACAATGAGCAGTTCTTC
TRBJ1-5 | TRBV27 | - | - | CASSALANQPQHF | TGTGCCAGCAGTGCACTAGCCAATCAGCCCCAGCATTTT
TRBJ2-2 | TRBV7-2 | TRBD1 | - | CASSQDRTNTGELFF | TGTGCCAGCAGCCAGGACAGGACGAACACCGGGGAGCTGTTTTTT
TRBJ2-5 | TRBV29-1 | - | - | CSVWTEETQYF | TGCAGCGTATGGACAGAAGAGACCCAGTACTTC
TRBJ1-1 | TRBV11-2 | TRBD1 | - | CASSFSGGLGAFF | TGTGCCAGCAGCTTTTCAGGGGGCCTGGGAGCTTTCTTT
TRBJ1-3 | TRBV6-1 | TRBD1 | - | CATKQGAAGNTIYF | TGTGCCACCAAGCAGGGGGCAGCTGGAAACACCATATATTTT
TRBJ1-6 | TRBV7-9 | - | once | CASSLGEYSPLHF | TGTGCCAGCAGCCTCGGGGAGTATTCACCCCTCCACTTT
TRBJ2-3 | TRBV5-1 | TRBD1 | once | CASSLGTGITTDTQYF | TGCGCCAGCAGCTTAGGGACAGGAATTACCACAGATACGCAGTATTTT
TRBJ2-7 | TRBV5-1 | - | - | CASSARGNEQYF | TGCGCCAGCAGCGCCAGGGGAAACGAGCAGTACTTC
TRBJ2-3 | TRBV7-2 | TRBD2 | - | CASSSGGATDTQYF | TGTGCCAGCAGTAGCGGGGGGGCCACAGATACGCAGTATTTT
TRBJ1-1 | TRBV15 | - | - | CATSFLPRVGWYTEAFF | TGTGCCACCAGCTTCCTCCCCCGCGTCGGGTGGTACACTGAAGCTTTCTTT
TRBJ2-3 | TRBV12-5 | TRBD1 | - | CASGTGTGTDTQYF | TGTGCTAGTGGAACCGGGACAGGCACAGATACGCAGTATTTT
TRBJ1-3 | TRBV30 | - | - | CACQNARITLAGNTIYF | TGTGCCTGCCAAAACGCCCGGATCACCCTAGCTGGAAACACCATATATTTT
TRBJ2-1 | TRBV6-4 | - | few | CASSDTLARSYNEQFF | TGTGCCAGCAGTGACACGCTAGCGCGTAGTTACAATGAGCAGTTCTTC
TRBJ2-3 | TRBV28 | TRBD2 | - | CASSLTSGGDTQYF | TGTGCCAGCAGTTTAACTAGCGGGGGAGATACGCAGTATTTT
TRBJ1-1 | TRBV7-9 | - | - | CASSLWRFEAFF | TGTGCCAGCAGCTTATGGAGGTTTGAAGCTTTCTTT
TRBJ1-1 | TRBV11-2 | - | - | CASSSDWNTEAFF | TGTGCCAGCAGCTCGGACTGGAACACTGAAGCTTTCTTT
TRBJ1-1 | TRBV15 | TRBD1 | few | CATSRFIGQGFTEAFF | TGTGCCACCAGCAGATTTATTGGACAGGGGTTCACTGAAGCTTTCTTT
TRBJ1-2 | TRBV15 | - | - | CATSRDSGGYGYTF | TGTGCCACCAGCAGAGATTCGGGGGGCTATGGCTACACCTTC
TRBJ2-4 | TRBV4-2 | TRBD1 | - | CASSQQGAKNIQYF | TGTGCCAGCAGTCAACAGGGGGCCAAAAACATTCAGTACTTC
TRBJ2-1 | TRBV4-3 | - | - | CASSQEFVPNEQFF | TGCGCCAGCAGCCAAGAATTCGTTCCGAATGAGCAGTTCTTC
TRBJ1-2 | TRBV6-5 | TRBD1 | - | CASSPGTGGYRGYTF | TGTGCCAGCAGTCCCGGGACAGGGGGCTATCGGGGCTACACCTTC
TRBJ1-4 | TRBV5-4 | TRBD1 | few | CASSPGLDREGRKLFF | TGTGCCAGCAGCCCCGGACTTGACAGGGAAGGGAGAAAACTGTTTTTT
TRBJ2-3 | TRBV30 | TRBD2 | once | CAWVLGGMTDTQYF | TGTGCCTGGGTGTTGGGAGGGATGACAGATACGCAGTATTTT
TRBJ2-3 | TRBV10-3 | - | once | CAISVWDSSTDTQYF | TGTGCCATCAGTGTCTGGGACTCTTCCACAGATACGCAGTATTTT
TRBJ1-1 | TRBV13 | TRBD1 | - | CASSSRDRVFVRTEAFF | TGTGCCAGCAGCTCCCGGGACAGAGTTTTCGTTAGGACTGAAGCTTTCTTT
TRBJ2-3 | TRBV10-3 | TRBD1 | once | CAISRGQGTDTQYF | TGTGCCATCAGTAGGGGACAGGGGACAGATACGCAGTATTTT
TRBJ2-5 | TRBV19 | TRBD1 | - | CASSPPFSSQGAIPQETQYF | TGTGCCAGTAGTCCCCCGTTTAGCTCACAGGGGGCGATCCCACAAGAGACCCAGTACTTC
TRBJ2-1 | TRBV9 | TRBD2 | - | CASSTSGGFYNEQFF | TGTGCCAGCAGTACTAGCGGGGGTTTCTACAATGAGCAGTTCTTC
TRBJ1-4 | TRBV4-3 | TRBD1 | few | CASSQPSGGREKLFF | TGCGCCAGCAGCCAACCTTCAGGGGGCCGAGAAAAACTGTTTTTT
TRBJ2-5 | TRBV9 | TRBD1 | - | CASSPQTGQETQYF | TGTGCCAGCAGCCCTCAGACAGGGCAAGAGACCCAGTACTTC
TRBJ1-6 | TRBV5-1 | TRBD1 | - | CASSHRGAGSYNSPLHF | TGCGCCAGCAGCCACAGGGGGGCAGGCTCCTATAATTCACCCCTCCACTTT
TRBJ2-4 | TRBV4-3 | - | - | CASSQEPGPIQYF | TGCGCCAGCAGCCAAGAGCCAGGGCCCATTCAGTACTTC
TRBJ1-3 | TRBV6-6 | - | few | CASSYGDYSGNTIYF | TGTGCCAGCAGTTACGGTGACTACTCTGGAAACACCATATATTTT
TRBJ2-1 | TRBV5-4 | - | - | CASSDTPLVYNEQFF | TGTGCCAGCAGCGATACGCCACTAGTATACAATGAGCAGTTCTTC
TRBJ1-5 | TRBV30 | TRBD1 | - | CAWSGPLDRVRNQPQHF | TGTGCCTGGAGTGGCCCGCTGGACAGGGTCCGCAATCAGCCCCAGCATTTT
TRBJ2-3 | TRBV7-9 | TRBD1 | - | CASSLGQGVDTQYF | TGTGCCAGCAGCCTCGGACAGGGAGTAGATACGCAGTATTTT
TRBJ2-2 | TRBV7-6 | TRBD1 | - | CASSQTGTGELFF | TGTGCCAGCAGCCAGACAGGGACCGGGGAGCTGTTTTTT
TRBJ1-1 | TRBV30 | TRBD1 | - | CAWSVRHSNRGPISGAFF | TGTGCCTGGAGTGTACGGCACTCAAACAGGGGGCCCATTTCGGGAGCTTTCTTT
TRBJ2-7 | TRBV25-1 | - | - | CASSAPGERYEQYF | TGTGCCAGCAGCGCCCCAGGGGAGAGGTACGAGCAGTACTTC
TRBJ2-2 | TRBV19 | TRBD1 | - | CASSIPGQGFPGELFF | TGTGCCAGTAGTATTCCGGGACAGGGCTTCCCCGGGGAGCTGTTTTTT